This T cell receptor beta chain was recorded in a study of T cell responses to AZD1222 COVID-19 vaccine. Study-wide findings and caveats: Vaccine-associated CD4 TCRs ranged over spike, dominating at 160-218 and 743-854. Spike-specific TCR breadth and depth both grew after two AZD1222 doses.

Here immunoSEQ multiplex PCR was the method, and the copy in TCRdb shows in-frame clones only, minus some. The sample yields 58,000 or so clones, approximately 86% seen once. A note on this clone: Its antigen is still unknown.

Per the germline V gene, CDR1 is SGHTS and CDR2 is YDEGEE. This CDR3 is 14 amino acids long. The V and J ends lost 0 bases and 8 bases, in that order; junction bases with no gene match: 6. This sequence originates from an adult who received the AZD1222 COVID-19 vaccine. The material sequenced was peripheral blood, taken 28 days after the second AZD1222 dose. The genes are TRBV5-8 and TRBJ1-2, with 8 bases fitting TRBD1. This CDR3 is CASSLDPGGTGYTF. CDR3 coding DNA: TGTGCCAGCAGCTTGGATCCAGGGGGCACGGGCTACACCTTC.